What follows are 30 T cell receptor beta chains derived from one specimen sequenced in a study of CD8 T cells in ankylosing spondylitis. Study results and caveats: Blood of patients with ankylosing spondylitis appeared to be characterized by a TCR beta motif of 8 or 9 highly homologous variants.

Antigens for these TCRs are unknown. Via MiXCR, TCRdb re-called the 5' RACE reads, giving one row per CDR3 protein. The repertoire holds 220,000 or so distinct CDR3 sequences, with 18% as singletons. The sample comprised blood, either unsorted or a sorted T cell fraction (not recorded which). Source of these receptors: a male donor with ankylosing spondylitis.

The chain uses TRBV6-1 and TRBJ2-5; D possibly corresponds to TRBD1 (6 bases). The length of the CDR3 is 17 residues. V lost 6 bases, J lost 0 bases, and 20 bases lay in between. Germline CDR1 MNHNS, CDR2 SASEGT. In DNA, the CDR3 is TGTGCCAGCAGCCCTCCGGACCCAGGGGCCCACCAAGAGACCCAGTACTTC. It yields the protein CASSPPDPGAHQETQYF.

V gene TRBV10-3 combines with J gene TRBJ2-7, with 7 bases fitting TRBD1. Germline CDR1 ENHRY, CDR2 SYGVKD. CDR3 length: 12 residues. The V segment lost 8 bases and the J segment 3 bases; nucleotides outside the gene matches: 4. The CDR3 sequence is CAIGDSLYEQYF. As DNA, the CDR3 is TGTGCCATCGGGGACAGCCTCTACGAGCAGTACTTC.

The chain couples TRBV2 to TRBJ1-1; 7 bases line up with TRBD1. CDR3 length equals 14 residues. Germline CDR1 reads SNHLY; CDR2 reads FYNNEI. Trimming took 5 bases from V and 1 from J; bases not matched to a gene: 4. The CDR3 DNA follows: TGTGCCAGCAGTACAGACAGGGAGAACACTGAAGCTTTCTTT. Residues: CASSTDRENTEAFF.

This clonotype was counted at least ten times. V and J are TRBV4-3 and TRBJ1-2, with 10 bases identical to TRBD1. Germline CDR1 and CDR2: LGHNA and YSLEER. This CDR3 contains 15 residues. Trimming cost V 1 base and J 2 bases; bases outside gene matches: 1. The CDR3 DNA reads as TGCGCCAGCAGCCAAGGGACAGGGGGGAACTATGGCTACACCTTC. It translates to CASSQGTGGNYGYTF.

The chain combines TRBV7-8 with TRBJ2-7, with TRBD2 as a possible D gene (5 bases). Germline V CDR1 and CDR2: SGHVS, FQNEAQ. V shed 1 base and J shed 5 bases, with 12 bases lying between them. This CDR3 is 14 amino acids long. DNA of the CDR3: TGTGCCAGCAGCTTAGTTGGCGGGTGGAACGAGCAGTACTTC. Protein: CASSLVGGWNEQYF.

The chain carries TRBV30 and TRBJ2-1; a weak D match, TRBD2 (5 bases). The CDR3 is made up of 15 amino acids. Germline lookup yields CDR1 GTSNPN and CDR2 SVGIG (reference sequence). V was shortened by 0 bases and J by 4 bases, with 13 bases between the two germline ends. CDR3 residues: CAWSVLSSQYNEQFF. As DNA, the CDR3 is TGTGCCTGGAGTGTATTGTCTAGCCAATACAATGAGCAGTTCTTC. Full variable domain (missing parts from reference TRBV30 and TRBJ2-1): SQTIHQWPATLVQPVGSPLSLECTVEGTSNPNLYWYRQAAGRGLQLLFYSVGIGQISSEVPQNLSASRPQDRQFILSSKKLLLSDSGFYLCAWSVLSSQYNEQFFGPGTRLTVL.

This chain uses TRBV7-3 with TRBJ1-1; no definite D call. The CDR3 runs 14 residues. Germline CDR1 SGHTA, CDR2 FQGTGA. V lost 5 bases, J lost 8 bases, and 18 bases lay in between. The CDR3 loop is CASSPTIDGNEAFF. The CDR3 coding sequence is TGTGCCAGCAGCCCAACCATCGACGGAAACGAAGCTTTCTTT. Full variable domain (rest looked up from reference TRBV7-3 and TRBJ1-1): GAGVSQTPSNKVTEKGKYVELRCDPISGHTALYWYRQSLGQGPEFLIYFQGTGAADDSGLPNDRFFAVRPEGSVSTLKIQRTERGDSAVYLCASSPTIDGNEAFFGQGTRLTVV.

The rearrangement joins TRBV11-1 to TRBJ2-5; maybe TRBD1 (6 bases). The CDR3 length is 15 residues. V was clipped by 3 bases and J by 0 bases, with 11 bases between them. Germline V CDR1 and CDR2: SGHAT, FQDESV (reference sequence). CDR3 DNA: TGTGCCAGCAGCTTGTGGACAGCATACCAAGAGACCCAGTACTTC. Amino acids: CASSLWTAYQETQYF.

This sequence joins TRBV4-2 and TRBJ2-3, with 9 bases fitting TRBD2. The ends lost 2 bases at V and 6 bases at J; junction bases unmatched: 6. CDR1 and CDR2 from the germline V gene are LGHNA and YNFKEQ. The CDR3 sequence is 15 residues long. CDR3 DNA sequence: TGTGCCAGCAGCCAAACGCCTAGCGGGATGGATACGCAGTATTTT. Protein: CASSQTPSGMDTQYF.

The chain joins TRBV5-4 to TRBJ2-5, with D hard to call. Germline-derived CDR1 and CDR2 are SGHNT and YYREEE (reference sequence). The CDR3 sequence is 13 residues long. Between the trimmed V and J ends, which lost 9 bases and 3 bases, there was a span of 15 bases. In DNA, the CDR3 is TGTGCCACCCAAGTGCGAGAAGAAGAGACCCAGTACTTC. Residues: CATQVREEETQYF. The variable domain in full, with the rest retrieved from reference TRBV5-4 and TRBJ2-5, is ETGVTQSPTHLIKTRGQQVTLRCSSQSGHNTVSWYQQALGQGPQFIFQYYREEENGRGNFPPRFSGLQFPNYSSELNVNALELDDSALYLCATQVREEETQYFGPGTRLLVL.

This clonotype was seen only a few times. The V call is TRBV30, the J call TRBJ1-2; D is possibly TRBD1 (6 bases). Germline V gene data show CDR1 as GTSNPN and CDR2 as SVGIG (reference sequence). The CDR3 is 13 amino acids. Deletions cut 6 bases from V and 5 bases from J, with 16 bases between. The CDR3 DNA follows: TGTGCCTGTTTAAAACAGGGAAGTTATGGCTACACCTTC. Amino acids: CACLKQGSYGYTF.

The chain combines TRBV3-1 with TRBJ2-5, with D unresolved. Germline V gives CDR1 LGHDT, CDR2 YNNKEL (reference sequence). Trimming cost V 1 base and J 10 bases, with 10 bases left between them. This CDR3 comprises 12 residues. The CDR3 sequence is CASSQVSLDQYF. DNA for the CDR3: TGTGCCAGCAGCCAAGTCAGTTTGGACCAGTACTTC.

The DNA of the CDR3 is TGTGCCACCAGTGATTTAGGGCCCGGGACGAGTGAGCAGTTCTTC. Protein: CATSDLGPGTSEQFF. The chain recombines TRBV24-1 with TRBJ2-1, with D perhaps given as TRBD1 or TRBD2 (5 bases each). The CDR3 covers 15 residues. CDR1 and CDR2 (germline): KGHDR, SFDVKD. V was cut by 1 base and J by 9 bases, with 15 bases left in between.

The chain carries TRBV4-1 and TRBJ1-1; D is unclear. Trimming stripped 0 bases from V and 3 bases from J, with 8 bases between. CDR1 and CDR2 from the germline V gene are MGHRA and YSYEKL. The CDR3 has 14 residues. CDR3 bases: TGCGCCAGCAGCCAAGATCAGGAGGACACTGAAGCTTTCTTT. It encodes CASSQDQEDTEAFF.

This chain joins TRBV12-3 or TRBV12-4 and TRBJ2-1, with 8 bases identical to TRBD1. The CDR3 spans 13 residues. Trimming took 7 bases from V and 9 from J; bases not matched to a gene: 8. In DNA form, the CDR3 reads TGTGCCAGCATGCCCGAGACAGGGGCTGAGCAGTTCTTC. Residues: CASMPETGAEQFF.

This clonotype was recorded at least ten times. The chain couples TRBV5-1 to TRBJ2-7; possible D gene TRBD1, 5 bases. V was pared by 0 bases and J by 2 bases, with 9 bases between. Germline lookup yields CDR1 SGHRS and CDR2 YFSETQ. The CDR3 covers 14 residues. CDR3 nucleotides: TGCGCCAGCAGCTTGGGTGACAGTCCCTACGAGCAGTACTTC. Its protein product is CASSLGDSPYEQYF.

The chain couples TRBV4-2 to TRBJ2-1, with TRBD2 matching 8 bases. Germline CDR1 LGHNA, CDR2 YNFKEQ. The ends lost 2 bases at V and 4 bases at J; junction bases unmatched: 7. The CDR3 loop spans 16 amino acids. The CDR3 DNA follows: TGTGCCAGCAGCCAATGGTTTAGCGGGGTTTACAATGAGCAGTTCTTC. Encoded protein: CASSQWFSGVYNEQFF.

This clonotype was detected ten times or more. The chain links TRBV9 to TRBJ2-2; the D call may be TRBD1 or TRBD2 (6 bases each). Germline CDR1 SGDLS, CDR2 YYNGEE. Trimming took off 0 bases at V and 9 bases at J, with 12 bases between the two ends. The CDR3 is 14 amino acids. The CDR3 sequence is CASSVEGGPRELFF. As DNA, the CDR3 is TGTGCCAGCAGCGTAGAAGGGGGGCCAAGGGAGCTGTTTTTT.

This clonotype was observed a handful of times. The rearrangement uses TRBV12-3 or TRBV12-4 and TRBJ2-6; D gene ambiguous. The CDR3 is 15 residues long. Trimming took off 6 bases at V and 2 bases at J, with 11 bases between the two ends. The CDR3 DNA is TGTGCCAGCAGCCCCTTTTCGACTGGGGCCAACGTCCTGACTTTC. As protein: CASSPFSTGANVLTF.

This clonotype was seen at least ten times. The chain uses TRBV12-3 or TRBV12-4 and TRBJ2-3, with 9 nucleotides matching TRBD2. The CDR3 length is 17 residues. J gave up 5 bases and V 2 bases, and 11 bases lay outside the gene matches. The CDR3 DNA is TGTGCCAGCAGTTTACCCGACACTAGCGGGCTTCGAGATACGCAGTATTTT. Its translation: CASSLPDTSGLRDTQYF.

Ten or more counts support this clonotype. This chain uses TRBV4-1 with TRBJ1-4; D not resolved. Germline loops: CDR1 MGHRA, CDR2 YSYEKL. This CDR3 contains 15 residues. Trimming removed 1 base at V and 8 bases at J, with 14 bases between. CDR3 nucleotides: TGCGCCAGCAGCCAAGTTCCCGGCCGTGGGGAAAAACTGTTTTTT. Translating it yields CASSQVPGRGEKLFF.

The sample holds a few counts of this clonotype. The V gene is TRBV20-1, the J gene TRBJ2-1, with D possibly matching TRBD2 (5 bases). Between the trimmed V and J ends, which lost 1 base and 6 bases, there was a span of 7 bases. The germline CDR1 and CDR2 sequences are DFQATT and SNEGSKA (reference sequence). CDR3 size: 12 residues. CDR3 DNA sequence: TGCAGTGCTAGAGCGGAGGCCAATGAGCAGTTCTTC. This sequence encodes CSARAEANEQFF.

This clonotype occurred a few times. This CDR3 is CSVESGQRNTGELFF. In DNA, the CDR3 is TGCAGCGTTGAGAGCGGGCAGAGGAACACCGGGGAGCTGTTTTTT. The rearrangement links TRBV29-1 to TRBJ2-2; possibly TRBD2 for D (6 bases). Trimming took off 3 bases at V and 1 base at J, with 12 bases between the two ends. The CDR3 runs to 15 residues. CDR1 is SQVTM, CDR2 ANQGSEA, per germline.

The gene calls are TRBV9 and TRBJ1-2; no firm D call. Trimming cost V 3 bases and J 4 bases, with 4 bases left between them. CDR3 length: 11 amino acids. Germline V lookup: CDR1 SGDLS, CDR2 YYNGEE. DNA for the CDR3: TGTGCCAGCAGCGGACTCTATGGCTACACCTTC. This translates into CASSGLYGYTF.

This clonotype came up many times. For the CDR3, the DNA is TGCGCCAGCAGCCCTGACAGGGGGTTCTACGAGCAGTACTTC. It codes for CASSPDRGFYEQYF. The V gene is TRBV4-3, the J gene TRBJ2-7, with 9 bases that match TRBD1. Germline assignment: CDR1 LGHNA and CDR2 YSLEER. The CDR3 loop spans 14 amino acids. Unmatched junction bases numbered 4, after V lost 4 bases and J lost 3 bases.

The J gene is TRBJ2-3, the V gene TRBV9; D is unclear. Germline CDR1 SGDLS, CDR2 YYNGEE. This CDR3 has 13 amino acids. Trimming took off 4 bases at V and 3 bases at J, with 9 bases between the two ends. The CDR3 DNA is TGTGCCAGCAGCCGTCCCGAAACAGATACGCAGTATTTT. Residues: CASSRPETDTQYF. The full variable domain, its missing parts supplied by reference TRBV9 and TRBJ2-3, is DSGVTQTPKHLITATGQRVTLRCSPRSGDLSVYWYQQSLDQGLQFLIQYYNGEERAKGNILERFSAQQFPDLHSELNLSSLELGDSALYFCASSRPETDTQYFGPGTRLTVL.

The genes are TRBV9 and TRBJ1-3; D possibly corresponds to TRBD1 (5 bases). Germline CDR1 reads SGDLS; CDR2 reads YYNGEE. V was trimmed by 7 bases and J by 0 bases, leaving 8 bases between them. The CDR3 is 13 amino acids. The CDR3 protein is CASEGSSGNTIYF. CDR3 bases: TGTGCCAGCGAGGGGAGCTCTGGAAACACCATATATTTT. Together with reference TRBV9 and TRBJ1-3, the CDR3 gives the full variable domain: DSGVTQTPKHLITATGQRVTLRCSPRSGDLSVYWYQQSLDQGLQFLIQYYNGEERAKGNILERFSAQQFPDLHSELNLSSLELGDSALYFCASEGSSGNTIYFGEGSWLTVV.

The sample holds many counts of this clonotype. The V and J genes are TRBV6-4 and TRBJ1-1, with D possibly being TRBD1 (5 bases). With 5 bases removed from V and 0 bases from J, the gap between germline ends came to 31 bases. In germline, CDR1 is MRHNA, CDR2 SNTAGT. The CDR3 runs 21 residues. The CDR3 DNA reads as TGTGCCAGCAGTCCTATGCTGGGGGGGGTCAGCGGGCTAACCATGAACACTGAAGCTTTCTTT. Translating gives CASSPMLGGVSGLTMNTEAFF.

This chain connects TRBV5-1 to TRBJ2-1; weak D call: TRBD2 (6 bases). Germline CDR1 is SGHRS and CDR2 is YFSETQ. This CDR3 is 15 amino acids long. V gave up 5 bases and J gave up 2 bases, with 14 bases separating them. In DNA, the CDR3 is TGCGCCAGCAGGGGTAGTGGCGGGGCCTACAATGAGCAGTTCTTC. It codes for CASRGSGGAYNEQFF.

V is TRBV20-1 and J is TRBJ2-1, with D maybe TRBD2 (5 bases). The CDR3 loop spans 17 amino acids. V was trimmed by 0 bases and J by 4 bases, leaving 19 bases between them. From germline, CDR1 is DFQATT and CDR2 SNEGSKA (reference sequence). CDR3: CSARDLVHGDTYNEQFF. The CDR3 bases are TGCAGTGCTAGAGATCTGGTCCACGGGGATACATACAATGAGCAGTTCTTC.